The present TCR beta chain was sequenced within a study of cytotoxic CD8 clonotypes in ibrutinib-treated CLL (dated by TCRdb to the early 2020s). About the study as a whole: The cohort had about ten relapsed/refractory and approximately 15 treatment-naive patients; roughly 17 were IGHV unmutated. Responses were partial in 24 patients and complete in 2; after median around 65 months follow-up, roughly 15 stayed in remission and 12 progressed. Samples at response were collected after a median of roughly twelve months of treatment, with a range of roughly 6 to 40 months. On average, each sample yielded 270,000 or so productive templates and tens of thousands of productive rearrangements. Of the 86 participants in the trial, approximately 26 had longitudinal samples available. Cryopreserved peripheral blood mononuclear cells were collected at three points: before therapy, at response, and at either sustained remission or disease progression. Every sample from remission and from progressive disease was obtained while the patients were still on ibrutinib. Results the study describes overall, beyond this receptor: Lymph node repertoires were not examined, and the timing of sampling was not matched between patients in sustained remission and those whose disease progressed. Public clonotypes were found to be uncommon and were observed to contract or remain stable during treatment; the increase in clonality was shown to reflect expansion of private clonotypes at ibrutinib response. Clonality rose at ibrutinib response, remained stable during sustained remission, and dropped back toward baseline at progression. Baseline clonality was found to be higher than that of age-matched healthy donors and was strongly correlated with circulating CD8+ T-cell counts.

This specimen's time point label, interpreted: approximately 25 months on ibrutinib. For TCR beta library preparation, roughly 2.1 micrograms of genomic DNA were isolated from cryopreserved PBMCs. Longitudinal blood samples from CLL patients on ibrutinib monotherapy were analyzed using high-throughput TCR beta sequencing. The patients were enrolled in a single-center, open-label phase 2 trial of ibrutinib monotherapy. As for this clone: Its antigen remains undetermined. No base quality values were provided; no much bigger clone lies one nucleotide off.

The cysteine opens and the phenylalanine closes a CDR3 of 14 amino acids. The sequence is cut down to CDR3 DNA, 42 bases in frame from base 1. For CDR1 and CDR2, the germline V gene (reference sequence) lists MNHEY and SMNVEV. V drops 1 base and J drops 2 bases, leaving 8 bases in between. Each clonotype received, on average, around 9.6x coverage in deep resolution sequencing performed on a MiSeq, where the target depth lay between 1 in 1 million and 1 in 200,000 T cells. The immunoSEQ hsTCRB Kit was used to generate the TCR beta libraries. The source study handled its data this way. The data were analyzed with ImmunoSEQ Analyzer and ImmunoSEQ Data Assistant, and V, D and J gene assignments followed IMGT definitions. Clonality, which ranges from 0 to 1, was calculated by subtracting the normalized Shannon entropy of productive rearrangement frequencies from one. Only overrepresented clonotypes making up at least 0.05% of each patient's repertoire were included in the public clonotype analysis. Some 13 age-matched healthy donor repertoires from immuneACCESS served as clonality controls. Not all clones reach the TCRdb copy of this immuneACCESS table, which keeps in-frame sequences only. Checked studies attribute under half of the gap to unresolved V genes and leave the rest unexplained. V, J and clone size were drawn from that table, and D and trimming were deduced from the DNA. This sample has approximately 130,000 clones in its table, and around 80% of those were observed once. Together, the top ten hold approximately 3.5% of the sample.

This clonotype originated in a human donor with chronic lymphocytic leukemia. This material consisted of PBMCs, taken after 24 months of ibrutinib treatment. The chain was built from TRBV27 and TRBJ1-1; the D gene cannot be named for sure. The DNA sequence is TGTGCCAGCAGTTTATTTCCCAGCAACACTGAAGCTTTCTTT. This is translated as CASSLFPSNTEAFF.